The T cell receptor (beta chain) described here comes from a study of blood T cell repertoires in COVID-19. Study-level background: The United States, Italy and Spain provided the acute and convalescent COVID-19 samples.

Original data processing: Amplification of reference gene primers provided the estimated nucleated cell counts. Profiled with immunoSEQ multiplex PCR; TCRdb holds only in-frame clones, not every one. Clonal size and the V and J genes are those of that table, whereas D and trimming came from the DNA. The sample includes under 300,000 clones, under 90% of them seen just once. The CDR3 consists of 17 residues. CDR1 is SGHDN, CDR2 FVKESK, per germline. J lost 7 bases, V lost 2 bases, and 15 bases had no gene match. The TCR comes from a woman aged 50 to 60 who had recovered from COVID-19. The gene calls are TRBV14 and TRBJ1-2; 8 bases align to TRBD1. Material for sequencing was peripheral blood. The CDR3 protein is CASSQSTGARSHSGYTF. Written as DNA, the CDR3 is TGTGCCAGCAGCCAATCGACAGGGGCCCGATCGCACTCTGGCTACACCTTC.